This TCR beta chain was profiled in a study of CD8 T cells in Susac syndrome. General study results and limits: The authors acknowledged that the study's TCR sequencing and HLA analysis involved relatively few individuals.

CDR3 length: 14 amino acids. Trimming took off 5 bases at V and 6 bases at J, with 16 bases between the two ends. Random hexamers were used to reverse transcribe about 0.45 to 1 ug of RNA. With immunoSEQ multiplex PCR, TCR beta CDR3 was amplified across 54 Vbeta and 13 Jbeta. TCRdb itself ran the immunoSEQ multiplex PCR reads through MiXCR, one entry per CDR3 protein. The table has 170,000 or so distinct CDR3 sequences, approximately 93% seen once. The T cells that were sequenced for TCR beta were CD8+ and CD4+ cells from blood. TEMRA cells were FACS-enriched and CD8+ and CD4+ T cells negatively isolated. Of note for this clonotype: Its antigen is not identified.

The sample comprised CD4+ T cells from PBMCs. The rearrangement links TRBV12-3 or TRBV12-4 to TRBJ1-1, with D perhaps TRBD1 (5 bases). The clonotype originates from a human donor with multiple sclerosis. The CDR3 nucleotides are TGTGCCAGCAGTCGCTTAGGGAGGGGAGCTGAAGCTTTCTTT. Translated: CASSRLGRGAEAFF.